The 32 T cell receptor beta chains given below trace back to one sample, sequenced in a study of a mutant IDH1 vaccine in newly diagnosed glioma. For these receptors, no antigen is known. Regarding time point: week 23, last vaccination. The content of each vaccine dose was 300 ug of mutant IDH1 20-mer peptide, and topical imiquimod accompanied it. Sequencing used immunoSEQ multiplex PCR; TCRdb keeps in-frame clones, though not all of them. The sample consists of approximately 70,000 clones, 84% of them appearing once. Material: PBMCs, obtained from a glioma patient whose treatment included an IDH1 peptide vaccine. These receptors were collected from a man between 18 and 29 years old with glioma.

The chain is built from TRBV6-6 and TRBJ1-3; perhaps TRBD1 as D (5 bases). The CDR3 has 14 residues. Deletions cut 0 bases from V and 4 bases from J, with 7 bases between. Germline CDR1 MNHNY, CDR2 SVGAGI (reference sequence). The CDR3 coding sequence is TGTGCCAGCAGTTACTCACGACAGGGAAACACCATATATTTT. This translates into CASSYSRQGNTIYF.

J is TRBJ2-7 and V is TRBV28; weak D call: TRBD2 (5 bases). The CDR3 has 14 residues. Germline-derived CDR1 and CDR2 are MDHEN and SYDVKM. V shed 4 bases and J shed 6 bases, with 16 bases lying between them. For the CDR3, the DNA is TGTGCCAGCAGTTCCGTAGCGAGGGTGAGCGAGCAGTACTTC. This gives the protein CASSSVARVSEQYF.

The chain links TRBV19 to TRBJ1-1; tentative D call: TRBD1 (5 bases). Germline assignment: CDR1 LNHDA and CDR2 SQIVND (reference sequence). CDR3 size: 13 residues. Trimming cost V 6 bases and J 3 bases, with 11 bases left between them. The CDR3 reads CASRWGGDTEAFF. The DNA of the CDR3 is TGTGCCAGTAGATGGGGGGGAGACACTGAAGCTTTCTTT. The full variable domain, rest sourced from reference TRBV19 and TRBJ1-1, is DGGITQSPKYLFRKEGQNVTLSCEQNLNHDAMYWYRQDPGQGLRLIYYSQIVNDFQKGDIAEGYSVSREKKESFPLTVTSAQKNPTAFYLCASRWGGDTEAFFGQGTRLTVV.

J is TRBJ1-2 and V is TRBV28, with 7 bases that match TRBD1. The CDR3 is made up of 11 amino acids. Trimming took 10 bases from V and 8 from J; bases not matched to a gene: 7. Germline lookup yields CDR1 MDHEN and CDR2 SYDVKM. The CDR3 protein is CATTGDEGYTF. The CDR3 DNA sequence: TGTGCCACCACAGGGGACGAAGGCTACACCTTC.

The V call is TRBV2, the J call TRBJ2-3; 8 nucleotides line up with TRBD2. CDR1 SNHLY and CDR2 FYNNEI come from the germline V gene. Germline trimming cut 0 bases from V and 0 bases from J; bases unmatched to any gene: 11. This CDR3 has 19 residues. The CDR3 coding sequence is TGTGCCAGCAGTGAAGCTGTACGGGAGGGCTTCGAAAGCACAGATACGCAGTATTTT. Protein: CASSEAVREGFESTDTQYF.

The CDR3 DNA reads as TGCGCCAGCAGTGACTTAGGCAGGGAACGGGCTGGCTACACCTTC. It specifies CASSDLGRERAGYTF. The chain employs TRBV10-2 and TRBJ1-2; a possible D gene is TRBD1 (5 bases). CDR1 WSHSY and CDR2 SAAADI come from the germline V gene. The CDR3 is made up of 15 amino acids. Trimming took 3 bases from V and 7 from J, leaving 18 bases between them.

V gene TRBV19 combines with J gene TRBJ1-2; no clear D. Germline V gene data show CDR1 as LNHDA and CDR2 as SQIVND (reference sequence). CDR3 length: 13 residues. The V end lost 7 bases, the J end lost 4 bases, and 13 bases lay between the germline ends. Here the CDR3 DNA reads TGTGCCAGTACTCGGGGAGCCACCTATGGCTACACCTTC. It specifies CASTRGATYGYTF.

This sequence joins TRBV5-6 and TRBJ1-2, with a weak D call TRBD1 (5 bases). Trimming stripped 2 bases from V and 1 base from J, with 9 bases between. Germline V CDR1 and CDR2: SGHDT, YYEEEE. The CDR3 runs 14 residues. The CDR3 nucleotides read TGTGCCAGCAGCTTAGGGACGGTTAACTATGGCTACACCTTC. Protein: CASSLGTVNYGYTF. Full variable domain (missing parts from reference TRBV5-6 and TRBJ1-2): DAGVTQSPTHLIKTRGQQVTLRCSPKSGHDTVSWYQQALGQGPQFIFQYYEEEERQRGNFPDRFSGHQFPNYSSELNVNALLLGDSALYLCASSLGTVNYGYTFGSGTRLTVV.

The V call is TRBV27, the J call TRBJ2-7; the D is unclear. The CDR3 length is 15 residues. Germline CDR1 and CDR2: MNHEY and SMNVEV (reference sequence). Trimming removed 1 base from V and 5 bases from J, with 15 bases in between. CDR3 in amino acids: CASSLFFQESHEQYF. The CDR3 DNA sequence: TGTGCCAGCAGTTTATTCTTCCAAGAGAGCCACGAGCAGTACTTC.

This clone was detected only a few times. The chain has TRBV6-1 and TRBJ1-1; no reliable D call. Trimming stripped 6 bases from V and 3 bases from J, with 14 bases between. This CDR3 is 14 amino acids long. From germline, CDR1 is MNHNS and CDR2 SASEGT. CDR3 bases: TGTGCCAGCAGGACGATGGACGGGTACACTGAAGCTTTCTTT. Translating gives CASRTMDGYTEAFF.

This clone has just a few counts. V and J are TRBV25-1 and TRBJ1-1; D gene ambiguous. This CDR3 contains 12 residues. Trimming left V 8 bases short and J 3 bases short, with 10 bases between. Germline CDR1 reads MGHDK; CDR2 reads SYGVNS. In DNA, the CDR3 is TGTGCCAGCTCAGAAGTTTACACTGAAGCTTTCTTT. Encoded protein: CASSEVYTEAFF.

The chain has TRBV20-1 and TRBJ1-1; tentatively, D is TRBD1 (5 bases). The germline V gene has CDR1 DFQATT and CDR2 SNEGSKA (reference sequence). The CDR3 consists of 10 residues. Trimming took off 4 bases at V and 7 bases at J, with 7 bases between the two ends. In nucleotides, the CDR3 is TGCAGTGCTAAGGGACTTGAAGCTTTCTTT. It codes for CSAKGLEAFF.

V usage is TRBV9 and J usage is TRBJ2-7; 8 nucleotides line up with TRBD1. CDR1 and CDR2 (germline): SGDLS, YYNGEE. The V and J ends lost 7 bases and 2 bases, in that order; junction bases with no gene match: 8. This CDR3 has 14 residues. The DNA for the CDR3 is TGTGCCAGCCCGGGGACAGGAAGACCCTACGAGCAGTACTTC. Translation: CASPGTGRPYEQYF. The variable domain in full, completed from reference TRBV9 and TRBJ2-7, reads DSGVTQTPKHLITATGQRVTLRCSPRSGDLSVYWYQQSLDQGLQFLIQYYNGEERAKGNILERFSAQQFPDLHSELNLSSLELGDSALYFCASPGTGRPYEQYFGPGTRLTVT.

As DNA, the CDR3 is TGTGCCAGCAGTAACAGGGGAATCGAGCAGTACTTC. It specifies CASSNRGIEQYF. The chain recombines TRBV27 with TRBJ2-7; 7 bases are shared with TRBD1. This CDR3 is 12 amino acids long. V dropped 5 bases and J dropped 6; count of bases not matched to a gene: 4. CDR1 MNHEY and CDR2 SMNVEV come from the germline V gene (reference sequence).

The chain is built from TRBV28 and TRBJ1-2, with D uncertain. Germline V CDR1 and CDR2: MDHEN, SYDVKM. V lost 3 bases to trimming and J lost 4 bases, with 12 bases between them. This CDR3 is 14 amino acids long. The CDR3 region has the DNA TGTGCCAGCAGTTTTCTGTCCCCCTCCTATGGCTACACCTTC. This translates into CASSFLSPSYGYTF.

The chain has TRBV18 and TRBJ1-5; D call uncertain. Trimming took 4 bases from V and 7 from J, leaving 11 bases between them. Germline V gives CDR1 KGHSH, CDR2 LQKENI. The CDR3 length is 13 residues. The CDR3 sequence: CASSRSVSQPQHF. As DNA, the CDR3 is TGTGCCAGCTCACGATCAGTGTCCCAGCCCCAGCATTTT.

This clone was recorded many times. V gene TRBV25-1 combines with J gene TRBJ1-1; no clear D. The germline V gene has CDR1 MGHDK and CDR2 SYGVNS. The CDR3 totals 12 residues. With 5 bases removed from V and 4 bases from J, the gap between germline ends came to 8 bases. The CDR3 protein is CASSFGTTEAFF. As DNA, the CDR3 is TGTGCCAGCAGTTTTGGTACCACTGAAGCTTTCTTT.

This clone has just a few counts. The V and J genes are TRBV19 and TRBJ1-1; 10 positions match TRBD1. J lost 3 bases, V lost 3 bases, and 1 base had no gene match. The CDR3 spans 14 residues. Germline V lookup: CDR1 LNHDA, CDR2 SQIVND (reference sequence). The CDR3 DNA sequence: TGTGCCAGTAGTATGGGACAGGGGTACACTGAAGCTTTCTTT. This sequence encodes CASSMGQGYTEAFF.

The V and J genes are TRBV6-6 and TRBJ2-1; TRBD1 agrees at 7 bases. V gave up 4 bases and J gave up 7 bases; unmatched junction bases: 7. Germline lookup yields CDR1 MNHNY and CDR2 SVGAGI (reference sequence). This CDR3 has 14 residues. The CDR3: CASSSTGASNEQFF. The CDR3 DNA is TGTGCCAGCAGTTCTACAGGGGCGTCGAATGAGCAGTTCTTC.

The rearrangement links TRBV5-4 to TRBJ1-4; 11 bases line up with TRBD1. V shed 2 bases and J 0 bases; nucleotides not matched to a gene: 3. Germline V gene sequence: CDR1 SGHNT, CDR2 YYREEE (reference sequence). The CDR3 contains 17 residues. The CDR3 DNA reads TGTGCCAGCAGCTTCCCGGGACAGGGGGCAACTAATGAAAAACTGTTTTTT. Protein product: CASSFPGQGATNEKLFF.

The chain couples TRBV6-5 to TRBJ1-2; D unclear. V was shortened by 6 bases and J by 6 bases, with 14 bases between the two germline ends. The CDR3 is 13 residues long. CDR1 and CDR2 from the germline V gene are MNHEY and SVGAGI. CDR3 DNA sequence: TGTGCCAGCAGAGAGATCCCGAAGGATGGCTACACCTTC. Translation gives CASREIPKDGYTF.

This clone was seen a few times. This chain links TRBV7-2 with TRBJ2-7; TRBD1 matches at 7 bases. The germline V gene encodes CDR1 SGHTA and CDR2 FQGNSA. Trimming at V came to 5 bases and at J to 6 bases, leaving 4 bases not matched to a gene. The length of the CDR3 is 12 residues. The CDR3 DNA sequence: TGTGCCAGCAGCCGAACAGGGGTCGAGCAGTACTTC. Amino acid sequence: CASSRTGVEQYF.

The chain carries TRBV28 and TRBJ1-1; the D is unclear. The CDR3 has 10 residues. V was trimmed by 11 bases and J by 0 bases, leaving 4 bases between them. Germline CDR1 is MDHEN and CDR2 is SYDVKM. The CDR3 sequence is CAVMNTEAFF. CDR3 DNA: TGTGCCGTCATGAACACTGAAGCTTTCTTT.

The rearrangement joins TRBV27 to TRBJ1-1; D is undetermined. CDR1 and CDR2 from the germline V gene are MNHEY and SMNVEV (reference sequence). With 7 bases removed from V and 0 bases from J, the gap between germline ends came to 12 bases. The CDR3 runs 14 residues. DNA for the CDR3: TGTGCCAGCACCTCGGGAGTTATGAACACTGAAGCTTTCTTT. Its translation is CASTSGVMNTEAFF.

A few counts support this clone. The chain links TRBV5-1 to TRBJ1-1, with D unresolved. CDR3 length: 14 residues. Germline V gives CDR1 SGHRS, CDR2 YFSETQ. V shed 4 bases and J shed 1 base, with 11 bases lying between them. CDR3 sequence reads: CASSTGFPNTEAFF. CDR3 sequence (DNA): TGCGCCAGCAGCACGGGGTTCCCGAACACTGAAGCTTTCTTT.

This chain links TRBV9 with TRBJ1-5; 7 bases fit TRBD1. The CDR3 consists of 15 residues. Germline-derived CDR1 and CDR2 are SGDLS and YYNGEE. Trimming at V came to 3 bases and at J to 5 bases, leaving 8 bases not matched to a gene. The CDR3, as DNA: TGTGCCAGCAGCGGCGAAGACAGGGTGGATCAGCCCCAGCATTTT. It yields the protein CASSGEDRVDQPQHF.

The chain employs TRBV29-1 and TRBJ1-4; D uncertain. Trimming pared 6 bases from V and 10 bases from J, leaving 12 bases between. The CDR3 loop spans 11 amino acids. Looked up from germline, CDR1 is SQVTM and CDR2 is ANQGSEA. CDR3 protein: CSVDRPPKLFF. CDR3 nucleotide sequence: TGCAGCGTGGACCGGCCTCCAAAACTGTTTTTT.

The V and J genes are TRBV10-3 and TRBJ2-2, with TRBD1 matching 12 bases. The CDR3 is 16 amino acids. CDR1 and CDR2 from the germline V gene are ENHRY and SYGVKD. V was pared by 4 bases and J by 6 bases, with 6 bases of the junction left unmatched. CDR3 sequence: CAISVGGQGAPGELFF. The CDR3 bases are TGTGCCATCAGTGTGGGGGGACAGGGGGCCCCCGGGGAGCTGTTTTTT.

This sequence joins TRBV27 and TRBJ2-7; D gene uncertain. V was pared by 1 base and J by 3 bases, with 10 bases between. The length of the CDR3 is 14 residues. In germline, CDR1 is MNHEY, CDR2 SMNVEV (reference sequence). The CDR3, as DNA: TGTGCCAGCAGTTTATGGGGAACGGGCTACGAGCAGTACTTC. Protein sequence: CASSLWGTGYEQYF.

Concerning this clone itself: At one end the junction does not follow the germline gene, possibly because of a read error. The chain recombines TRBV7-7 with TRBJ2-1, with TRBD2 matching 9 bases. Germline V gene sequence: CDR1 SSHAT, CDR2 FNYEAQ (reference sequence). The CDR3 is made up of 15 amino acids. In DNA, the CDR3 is TGTGCTAGCAGCTTGGCCAGCGGGGGGAATAATGAGCAGTTCTTC. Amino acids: CASSLASGGNNEQFF.

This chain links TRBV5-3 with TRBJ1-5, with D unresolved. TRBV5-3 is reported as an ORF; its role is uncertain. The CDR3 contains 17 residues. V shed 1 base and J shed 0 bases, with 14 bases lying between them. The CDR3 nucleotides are TGTGCCAGAAGCTTGACCCCTCCCCGACATAGCAATCAGCCCCAGCATTTT. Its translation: CARSLTPPRHSNQPQHF.

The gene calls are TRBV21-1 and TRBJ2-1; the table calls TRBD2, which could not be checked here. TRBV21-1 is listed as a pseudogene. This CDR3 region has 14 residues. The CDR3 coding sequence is TGTGCCAGCAGAGGACTAGCGGGAGTCAATGAGCAGTTCTTC. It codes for CASRGLAGVNEQFF.